This entry lists 27 T cell receptor beta chains sequenced from one sample in a study of blood T cell repertoires in COVID-19. Here immunoSEQ multiplex PCR was the method, and the copy in TCRdb shows in-frame clones only, minus some. This sample has 200,000 to 300,000 clones, with around 87% found just once. The sample taken for sequencing was peripheral blood. The source is a woman aged 50 to 60 with acute or convalescent COVID-19.

The chain uses TRBV28 and TRBJ2-7, with TRBD2 identical over 9 bases. Germline CDR1 MDHEN, CDR2 SYDVKM. V shed 7 bases, J shed 4 bases, and the junction held 5 bases outside the gene matches. The CDR3 loop spans 13 amino acids. CDR3: CASTGGRGYEQYF. In DNA form, the CDR3 reads TGTGCCAGCACCGGCGGGAGGGGTTACGAGCAGTACTTC.

The J gene is TRBJ1-4, the V gene TRBV30; the match to TRBD1 covers 9 bases. J lost 7 bases, V lost 5 bases, and 11 bases had no gene match. The CDR3 length is 15 residues. CDR1 is GTSNPN and CDR2 is SVGIG in the germline V gene (reference sequence). The CDR3 DNA is TGTGCCTGGGGAACAGGGGGCGGAGGAGGTGAAAAACTGTTTTTT. It is translated as CAWGTGGGGGEKLFF.

This chain joins TRBV28 and TRBJ1-5; D ambiguous. The CDR3 runs to 15 residues. CDR1 MDHEN and CDR2 SYDVKM come from the germline V gene. V shed 1 base and J shed 6 bases, with 13 bases lying between them. CDR3 sequence reads: CASSLFTGGSQPQHF. The CDR3 DNA reads TGTGCCAGCAGTTTATTTACTGGTGGGAGTCAGCCCCAGCATTTT.

The CDR3 loop reads CASSGTGGVPPQHF. CDR3 bases: TGTGCCAGCAGTGGGACAGGGGGTGTTCCCCCCCAGCATTTT. V and J are TRBV28 and TRBJ1-5, with 11 positions matching TRBD1. Germline trimming cut 5 bases from V and 10 bases from J; bases unmatched to any gene: 7. Germline loops: CDR1 MDHEN, CDR2 SYDVKM. CDR3 length equals 14 residues.

The chain joins TRBV2 to TRBJ2-1, with D maybe TRBD2 (5 bases). The CDR3 length is 13 residues. V was shortened by 4 bases and J by 4 bases, with 8 bases between the two germline ends. The V gene's germline CDR1 is SNHLY and CDR2 FYNNEI. CDR3: CASSGGRYNEQFF. CDR3 coding DNA: TGTGCCAGCAGTGGCGGGCGGTACAATGAGCAGTTCTTC.

The V and J genes are TRBV10-3 and TRBJ2-1, with TRBD2 matching over 15 bases. Germline values: CDR1 ENHRY, CDR2 SYGVKD. The CDR3 consists of 17 residues. The ends lost 8 bases at V and 8 bases at J; junction bases unmatched: 13. CDR3 residues: CAIGDSAGTSGRHEQFF. In DNA form, the CDR3 reads TGTGCCATCGGGGACAGCGCCGGGACTAGCGGGAGGCATGAGCAGTTCTTC.

The chain couples TRBV4-1 to TRBJ2-5; tentative D call: TRBD1 (6 bases). Germline lookup yields CDR1 MGHRA and CDR2 YSYEKL. Trimming took off 4 bases at V and 1 base at J, with 19 bases between the two ends. This CDR3 is 17 amino acids long. CDR3 sequence: CASSLPPFGQSQETQYF. The DNA of the CDR3 is TGCGCCAGCAGCCTCCCCCCGTTTGGACAGTCCCAAGAGACCCAGTACTTC.

The V and J genes are TRBV24-1 and TRBJ2-1; 9 bases fit TRBD2. Looked up from germline, CDR1 is KGHDR and CDR2 is SFDVKD. After removal of 4 bases from V and 7 bases from J, the junction contained 16 bases not matched to a gene. The CDR3 is made up of 18 amino acids. The CDR3 coding sequence is TGTGCCACCAGTGACCCCTTGTCAGCGGCGGGAGGGCATAATGAGCAGTTCTTC. This encodes CATSDPLSAAGGHNEQFF.

The chain couples TRBV4-1 to TRBJ1-6, with D possibly matching TRBD1 (5 bases). Trimming cost V 0 bases and J 0 bases, with 6 bases left between them. CDR1 is MGHRA and CDR2 is YSYEKL in the germline V gene. The CDR3 runs to 16 residues. Here the CDR3 DNA reads TGCGCCAGCAGCCAAGATAGGGGCTCCTATAATTCACCCCTCCACTTT. Translating it yields CASSQDRGSYNSPLHF.

The V call is TRBV28, the J call TRBJ1-5; no clear D gene. The CDR3 totals 15 residues. Germline-derived CDR1 and CDR2 are MDHEN and SYDVKM. Trimming took off 3 bases at V and 1 base at J, with 10 bases between the two ends. The CDR3 DNA follows: TGTGCCAGCAGTTTTACCGGGTCGAGCAATCAGCCCCAGCATTTT. Its protein product is CASSFTGSSNQPQHF.

This chain links TRBV28 with TRBJ1-3, with TRBD1 as a possible D gene (5 bases). CDR3 size: 16 residues. V dropped 4 bases and J dropped 11 bases, with 24 bases sitting between them. Germline V gene lookup returns CDR1 MDHEN and CDR2 SYDVKM. CDR3 nucleotide sequence: TGTGCCAGCAGTTCCGCCGGGGGGGGTTGGGCTAAACCCATATATTTT. This sequence encodes CASSSAGGGWAKPIYF. Drawing the rest from reference TRBV28 and TRBJ1-3, the complete variable domain is DVKVTQSSRYLVKRTGEKVFLECVQDMDHENMFWYRQDPGLGLRLIYFSYDVKMKEKGDIPEGYSVSREKKERFSLILESASTNQTSMYLCASSSAGGGWAKPIYFGEGSWLTVV.

The J gene is TRBJ1-5, the V gene TRBV7-2, with 8 positions matching TRBD1. V shed 1 base, J shed 1 base, and the junction held 0 bases outside the gene matches. This CDR3 contains 15 residues. The germline gives CDR1 SGHTA, CDR2 FQGNSA. CDR3 DNA sequence: TGTGCCAGCAGCTTAGGGGACAGGAGCAATCAGCCCCAGCATTTT. This sequence encodes CASSLGDRSNQPQHF. Filled out from reference TRBV7-2 and TRBJ1-5, the complete variable domain reads GAGVSQSPSNKVTEKGKDVELRCDPISGHTALYWYRQSLGQGLEFLIYFQGNSAPDKSGLPSDRFSAERTGGSVSTLTIQRTQQEDSAVYLCASSLGDRSNQPQHFGDGTRLSIL.

J is TRBJ1-1 and V is TRBV6-5; 8 positions agree with TRBD1. Germline CDR1 reads MNHEY; CDR2 reads SVGAGI. The CDR3 is 14 amino acids. Germline trimming cut 4 bases from V and 7 bases from J; bases unmatched to any gene: 8. The CDR3 DNA is TGTGCCAGCAGTTCGGACAGGGCGCTTAGTGAAGCTTTCTTT. This sequence encodes CASSSDRALSEAFF.

The chain is built from TRBV6-6 and TRBJ1-6, with TRBD1 as a possible D gene (5 bases). Germline CDR1 reads MNHNY; CDR2 reads SVGAGI (reference sequence). V was pared by 3 bases and J by 8 bases, with 11 bases between. The CDR3 extends over 14 amino acids. The CDR3 here is CASSYAGPDSPLHF. The CDR3 DNA reads as TGTGCCAGCAGTTATGCGGGGCCAGATTCACCCCTCCACTTT.

This chain connects TRBV5-3 to TRBJ1-4, with a tentative D call TRBD1 (6 bases). TRBV5-3 carries the ORF label, with uncertain function. This CDR3 comprises 13 residues. Deletions cut 6 bases from V and 6 bases from J, with 12 bases between. CDR3 region: CARNRDTHEKLFF. In DNA form, the CDR3 reads TGTGCCAGAAACCGGGACACCCATGAAAAACTGTTTTTT.

This clone was observed a handful of times. V gene TRBV24-1 combines with J gene TRBJ1-4; D might be TRBD1 (5 bases). V lost 4 bases, J lost 8 bases, and 16 bases lay in between. In germline, CDR1 is KGHDR, CDR2 SFDVKD. CDR3 size: 15 residues. The DNA of the CDR3 is TGTGCCACCAGTGACCCGACAGTTTCGGGCGAAAAACTGTTTTTT. Protein sequence: CATSDPTVSGEKLFF.

The CDR3 spells CASSSPGLAGVYEQYF. In nucleotides, the CDR3 is TGTGCCAGCAGTTCCCCGGGACTAGCGGGAGTCTACGAGCAGTACTTC. The J gene is TRBJ2-7, the V gene TRBV28; TRBD2 matches at 14 bases. Germline loops: CDR1 MDHEN, CDR2 SYDVKM. The trim removed 4 bases at V and 3 bases at J, leaving 5 bases unmatched. This CDR3 has 16 amino acids.

The chain links TRBV18 to TRBJ2-3, with 11 bases matching TRBD1. The CDR3 extends over 14 amino acids. Germline lookup yields CDR1 KGHSH and CDR2 LQKENI. The V segment lost 3 bases and the J segment 8 bases; nucleotides outside the gene matches: 4. The CDR3 reads CASSPGQGAPTQYF. CDR3 bases: TGTGCCAGCTCACCTGGACAGGGGGCGCCTACGCAGTATTTT.

The chain employs TRBV15 and TRBJ1-4, with TRBD1 matching over 8 bases. The V and J ends lost 3 bases and 6 bases, in that order; junction bases with no gene match: 3. Per germline, CDR1 LNHNV and CDR2 YYDKDF (reference sequence). The CDR3 is 14 residues long. The CDR3 spells CATSRTGADEKLFF. The CDR3 coding sequence is TGTGCCACCAGCAGGACAGGGGCAGATGAAAAACTGTTTTTT.

This rearrangement joins TRBV7-2 to TRBJ1-6, with D possibly being TRBD1 (5 bases). Per germline, CDR1 SGHTA and CDR2 FQGNSA. CDR3 size: 16 residues. The V end lost 2 bases, the J end lost 0 bases, and 8 bases lay between the germline ends. CDR3 sequence reads: CASSLWGGSYNSPLHF. The CDR3 region has the DNA TGTGCCAGCAGCTTATGGGGCGGCTCCTATAATTCACCCCTCCACTTT.

The V call is TRBV2, the J call TRBJ1-1; D is unclear. The CDR3 length is 13 residues. V shed 5 bases and J shed 0 bases, with 7 bases lying between them. The germline V gene encodes CDR1 SNHLY and CDR2 FYNNEI. This CDR3 is CASSTSMNTEAFF. The CDR3, as DNA: TGTGCCAGCAGTACGAGCATGAACACTGAAGCTTTCTTT. Filled out from reference TRBV2 and TRBJ1-1, the complete variable domain reads EPEVTQTPSHQVTQMGQEVILRCVPISNHLYFYWYRQILGQKVEFLVSFYNNEISEKSEIFDDQFSVERPDGSNFTLKIRSTKLEDSAMYFCASSTSMNTEAFFGQGTRLTVV.

The chain is built from TRBV6-5 and TRBJ2-2, with no clear D. V was shortened by 2 bases and J by 6 bases, with 16 bases between the two germline ends. Germline CDR1 reads MNHEY; CDR2 reads SVGAGI. The CDR3 loop spans 16 amino acids. CDR3: CASSYQLQPSSGELFF. The CDR3 nucleotides are TGTGCCAGCAGTTACCAACTACAACCCTCATCCGGGGAGCTGTTTTTT.

The chain couples TRBV2 to TRBJ2-5; 11 bases are a match to TRBD2. V was clipped by 6 bases and J by 5 bases; unmatched bases: 8. This CDR3 comprises 15 residues. Germline-derived CDR1 and CDR2 are SNHLY and FYNNEI. CDR3 sequence reads: CASRLAGVHVETQYF. Written as DNA, the CDR3 is TGTGCCAGCAGACTAGCGGGAGTCCACGTCGAGACCCAGTACTTC.

The V and J genes are TRBV6-5 and TRBJ2-7, with TRBD1 matching over 8 bases. V lost 6 bases to trimming and J lost 4 bases; unmatched junction nucleotides: 8. CDR3 length: 14 amino acids. From germline, CDR1 is MNHEY and CDR2 SVGAGI. CDR3 region: CASRLQGALYEQYF. The CDR3 nucleotides are TGTGCCAGCAGACTGCAGGGGGCTTTATACGAGCAGTACTTC.

This sequence joins TRBV24-1 and TRBJ1-1; 9 bases are shared with TRBD1. Germline V CDR1 and CDR2: KGHDR, SFDVKD. The CDR3 is 15 amino acids. The junction had 8 bases not matched to a gene; V was cut back by 7 bases and J by 3 bases. The CDR3 sequence is CATRGTGPLDTEAFF. The CDR3 DNA reads TGTGCCACCAGGGGGACAGGGCCCTTGGACACTGAAGCTTTCTTT.

J is TRBJ2-7 and V is TRBV29-1; 7 nucleotides match TRBD1. Unmatched junction bases numbered 6, after V lost 5 bases and J lost 5 bases. Looked up from germline, CDR1 is SQVTM and CDR2 is ANQGSEA. CDR3 length: 12 residues. In DNA form, the CDR3 reads TGCAGCGTTACCAGGACAGGTGACGAGCAGTACTTC. It encodes CSVTRTGDEQYF.

This chain uses TRBV27 with TRBJ2-3; D gene ambiguous. The CDR3 is 13 residues long. CDR1 MNHEY and CDR2 SMNVEV come from the germline V gene (reference sequence). The V and J ends lost 4 bases and 0 bases respectively, with 5 bases between them. This CDR3 is CASSSGSTDTQYF. DNA for the CDR3: TGTGCCAGCAGTTCCGGGAGCACAGATACGCAGTATTTT.